The 9 T cell receptor beta chains in this list originate from one sample, sequenced in a study of T cells in Graves' hyperthyroidism and ophthalmopathy. TCR beta CDR3 sequences were amplified from RNA transcripts. Initially, a first-round RT-PCR of the TCR CDR3 employed the HTBI primer set. TCRdb ran MiXCR on the multiplex PCR reads and lists one entry per CDR3 protein. This sample carries more than 300,000 distinct CDR3 sequences, approximately 14% of them seen once, and the ten largest clones take around a fifth. The sample taken for sequencing was blood. These receptors came from a woman in her 30s with Graves' ophthalmopathy.

In this sample, this clonotype turned up many times. The chain joins TRBV28 to TRBJ2-3; TRBD2 matches at 7 bases. V gave up 7 bases and J gave up 11 bases; unmatched junction bases: 15. This CDR3 is 14 amino acids long. Germline V gene data show CDR1 as MDHEN and CDR2 as SYDVKM. The CDR3 protein is CASIPSGAGSQQYF. DNA for the CDR3: TGTGCCAGCATCCCCAGCGGGGCAGGGAGCCAGCAGTATTTT.

This clonotype occurred many times. V and J are TRBV9 and TRBJ1-6; D remains unclear. Germline values: CDR1 SGDLS, CDR2 YYNGEE. The CDR3 is made up of 15 amino acids. Trimming removed 0 bases from V and 8 bases from J, with 12 bases in between. CDR3 loop: CASSVGRQVHSPLHF. The CDR3 region has the DNA TGTGCCAGCAGCGTAGGTCGGCAAGTCCATTCACCCCTCCACTTT.

This clonotype was detected ten times or more. The V and J genes are TRBV6-1 and TRBJ1-5; weak D call: TRBD1 (6 bases). The germline gives CDR1 MNHNS, CDR2 SASEGT. V lost 4 bases to trimming and J lost 6 bases, with 13 bases between them. The CDR3 is 14 residues long. CDR3 DNA sequence: TGTGCCAGCAGTGGAACAGGAGGGGGTCAGCCCCAGCATTTT. Encoded protein: CASSGTGGGQPQHF.

The V and J genes are TRBV4-2 and TRBJ2-1, with 8 bases matching TRBD2. The germline V gene encodes CDR1 LGHNA and CDR2 YNFKEQ. The ends lost 1 base at V and 4 bases at J; junction bases unmatched: 3. There are 15 residues in the CDR3. CDR3 DNA sequence: TGTGCCAGCAGCCAAGGAGCGGGGGAGTACAATGAGCAGTTCTTC. Translation: CASSQGAGEYNEQFF.

This clonotype has a count of ten or more. V usage is TRBV7-9 and J usage is TRBJ2-1; TRBD1 is a possible D gene (5 bases). Germline CDR1 SEHNR, CDR2 FQNEAQ (reference sequence). The CDR3 length is 12 residues. The ends were cut back, 1 base at V and 10 bases at J, with 8 bases in the middle. The CDR3 coding sequence is TGTGCCAGCAGCTTAGAACAGGTAGAGCAGTTCTTC. This encodes CASSLEQVEQFF.

Only one count was recorded for this clonotype. J is TRBJ2-7 and V is TRBV28, with 10 positions matching TRBD2. Per germline, CDR1 MDHEN and CDR2 SYDVKM. V was clipped by 5 bases and J by 6 bases; unmatched bases: 10. The CDR3 sequence is 15 residues long. CDR3 nucleotide sequence: TGTGCCAGCAGTCAAACTAGCGGGATAAGTGGCGAGCAGTACTTC. Its protein product is CASSQTSGISGEQYF.

The sample holds many counts of this clonotype. This rearrangement joins TRBV13 to TRBJ1-1; a weak D match, TRBD1 (6 bases). V was cut by 5 bases and J by 4 bases, with 11 bases left in between. There are 13 residues in the CDR3. CDR1 is PRHDT, CDR2 FYEKMQ, per germline (reference sequence). CDR3 nucleotide sequence: TGTGCCAGCAGCCGTACGGGGGCCACTGAAGCTTTCTTT. Translation gives CASSRTGATEAFF.

V usage is TRBV5-5 and J usage is TRBJ2-3, with TRBD2 matching over 14 bases. With 4 bases clipped from V and 7 bases from J, the junction kept 11 bases outside the gene matches. This CDR3 comprises 17 residues. Germline lookup yields CDR1 SGHKS and CDR2 YYEKEE (reference sequence). CDR3 amino acids: CASSGTGTSGSGYTQYF. CDR3 nucleotide sequence: TGTGCCAGCAGCGGAACCGGGACTAGCGGGAGTGGTTATACGCAGTATTTT.

At least ten counts were recorded for this clonotype. The V and J genes are TRBV30 and TRBJ2-7; the D is unclear. The CDR3 extends over 13 amino acids. From germline, CDR1 is GTSNPN and CDR2 SVGIG (reference sequence). V was shortened by 0 bases and J by 6 bases, with 12 bases between the two germline ends. CDR3 sequence (DNA): TGTGCCTGGAGTGTGGCAAAGGCCTCCGAGCAGTACTTC. Its protein product is CAWSVAKASEQYF.